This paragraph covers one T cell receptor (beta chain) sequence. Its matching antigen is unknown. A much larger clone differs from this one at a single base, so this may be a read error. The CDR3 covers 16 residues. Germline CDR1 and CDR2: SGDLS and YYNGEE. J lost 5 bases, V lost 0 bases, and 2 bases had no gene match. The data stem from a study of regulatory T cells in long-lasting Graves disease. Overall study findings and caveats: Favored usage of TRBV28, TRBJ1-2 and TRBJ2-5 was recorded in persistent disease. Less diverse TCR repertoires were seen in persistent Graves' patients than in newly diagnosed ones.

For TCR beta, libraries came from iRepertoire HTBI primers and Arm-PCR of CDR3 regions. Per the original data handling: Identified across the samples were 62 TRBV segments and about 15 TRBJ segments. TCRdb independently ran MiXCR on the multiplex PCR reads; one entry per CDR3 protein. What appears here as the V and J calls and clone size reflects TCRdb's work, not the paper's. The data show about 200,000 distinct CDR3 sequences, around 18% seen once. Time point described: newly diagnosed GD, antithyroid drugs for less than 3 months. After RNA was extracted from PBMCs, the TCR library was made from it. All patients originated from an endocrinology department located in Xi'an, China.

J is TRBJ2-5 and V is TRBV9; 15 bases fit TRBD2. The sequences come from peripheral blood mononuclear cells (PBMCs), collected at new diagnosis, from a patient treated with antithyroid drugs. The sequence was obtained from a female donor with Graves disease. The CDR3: CASSVEGTSGGETQYF. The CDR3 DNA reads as TGTGCCAGCAGCGTAGAGGGGACTAGCGGGGGGGAGACCCAGTACTTC.